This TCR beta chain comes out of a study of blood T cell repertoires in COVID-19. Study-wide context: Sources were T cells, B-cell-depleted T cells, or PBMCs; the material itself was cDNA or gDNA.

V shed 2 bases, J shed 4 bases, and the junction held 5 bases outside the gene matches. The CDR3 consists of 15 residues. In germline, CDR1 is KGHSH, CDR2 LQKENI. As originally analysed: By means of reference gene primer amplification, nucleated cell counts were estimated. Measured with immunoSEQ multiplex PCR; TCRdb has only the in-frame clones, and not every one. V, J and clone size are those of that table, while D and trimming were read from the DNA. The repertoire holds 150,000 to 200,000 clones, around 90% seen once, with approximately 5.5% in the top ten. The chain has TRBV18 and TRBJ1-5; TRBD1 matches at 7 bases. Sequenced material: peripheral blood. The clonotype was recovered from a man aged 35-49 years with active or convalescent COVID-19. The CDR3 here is CASSPTGASNQPQHF. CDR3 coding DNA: TGTGCCAGCTCACCAACAGGGGCCTCAAATCAGCCCCAGCATTTT.